These 18 T cell receptor beta chains share one sample of origin, sequenced in a study of regulatory T cells in long-lasting Graves disease. Libraries of TCR beta came from iRepertoire HTBI primers plus Arm-PCR of CDR3 regions. MiXCR, applied by TCRdb to the multiplex PCR reads, yields one record per CDR3 protein. The sample holds roughly 490,000 distinct CDR3 sequences, approximately 23% seen once. Time point defined: persistent/refractory GD, antithyroid drugs over 5 years with positive TRAb. PBMC RNA was the source of the TCR library. The sample consisted of peripheral blood mononuclear cells (PBMCs), taken when the disease was refractory, from a patient treated with antithyroid drugs. The receptors shown here come from a female donor with Graves disease.

This clonotype was detected many times. The chain uses TRBV2 and TRBJ1-4; TRBD1 might be the D (6 bases). Trimming left V 6 bases short and J 0 bases short, with 8 bases between. Per the germline V gene, CDR1 is SNHLY and CDR2 is FYNNEI. This CDR3 comprises 14 residues. DNA for the CDR3: TGTGCCAGCAGGAGACAGGCAACTAATGAAAAACTGTTTTTT. It yields the protein CASRRQATNEKLFF.

This clonotype has just a few counts. This chain uses TRBV7-9 with TRBJ2-5, with TRBD1 matching over 7 bases. The CDR3 extends over 15 amino acids. The V gene end was trimmed by 4 bases and the J gene end by 9 bases; junction bases not matched to a gene: 14. Looked up from germline, CDR1 is SEHNR and CDR2 is FQNEAQ (reference sequence). The CDR3 region has the DNA TGTGCCAGCAGCTCAATCAAAGGGACAGAAAGATCCCAGTACTTC. As protein: CASSSIKGTERSQYF.

This clonotype was observed a handful of times. The rearrangement uses TRBV6-1 and TRBJ1-5; 7 bases agree with TRBD1. The CDR3 contains 15 residues. Germline assignment: CDR1 MNHNS and CDR2 SASEGT. Losses at the gene ends were 7 bases for V and 4 bases for J; bases not matched to a gene: 10. CDR3 DNA sequence: TGTGCCAGCATCCATGGACAGGAGGGTAATCAGCCCCAGCATTTT. Translating it yields CASIHGQEGNQPQHF.

The V and J genes are TRBV7-9 and TRBJ1-6, with D possibly being TRBD1 (5 bases). Germline values: CDR1 SEHNR, CDR2 FQNEAQ (reference sequence). V was cut by 6 bases and J by 9 bases, with 21 bases left in between. This CDR3 is 16 amino acids long. This CDR3 is CASRPGGDGRASPLHF. Written as DNA, the CDR3 is TGTGCCAGCAGGCCGGGTGGGGACGGCCGGGCTTCACCCCTCCACTTT.

CDR3 in amino acids: CASKEGTSSTDTQYF. In nucleotides, the CDR3 is TGTGCCAGCAAAGAAGGGACCTCTAGCACAGATACGCAGTATTTT. The V gene is TRBV2, the J gene TRBJ2-3; possibly TRBD1 or TRBD2 for D (5 bases each). CDR3 size: 15 residues. Germline V gives CDR1 SNHLY, CDR2 FYNNEI. V lost 7 bases to trimming and J lost 0 bases, with 14 bases between them.

This clonotype was seen a handful of times. V gene TRBV12-3 or TRBV12-4 combines with J gene TRBJ1-6; D is unclear. The CDR3 extends over 15 amino acids. V was cut by 5 bases and J by 7 bases, with 15 bases left in between. CDR3 in amino acids: CASSLRGGANSPLHF. In DNA form, the CDR3 reads TGTGCCAGCAGTCTACGGGGAGGTGCGAATTCACCCCTCCACTTT.

The chain's CDR3 is CASSASRDATEAFF. The CDR3 nucleotides are TGTGCCAGCAGCGCGTCCCGGGATGCCACTGAAGCTTTCTTT. This chain connects TRBV9 to TRBJ1-1; D gene unclear. V was trimmed by 3 bases and J by 4 bases, leaving 13 bases between them. The CDR3 has 14 residues. Per the germline V gene, CDR1 is SGDLS and CDR2 is YYNGEE. Looking up the rest from reference TRBV9 and TRBJ1-1 gives the full variable domain: DSGVTQTPKHLITATGQRVTLRCSPRSGDLSVYWYQQSLDQGLQFLIQYYNGEERAKGNILERFSAQQFPDLHSELNLSSLELGDSALYFCASSASRDATEAFFGQGTRLTVV.

This clonotype was counted ten times or more. The genes are TRBV12-3 or TRBV12-4 and TRBJ1-2; D gene ambiguous. Trimming pared 2 bases from V and 5 bases from J, leaving 6 bases between. The CDR3 is 12 amino acids. DNA of the CDR3: TGTGCCAGCAGTTTACGCCCGTATGGCTACACCTTC. Translation gives CASSLRPYGYTF.

The V and J genes are TRBV5-1 and TRBJ2-3, with D perhaps matching TRBD1 or TRBD2 (5 bases each). From germline, CDR1 is SGHRS and CDR2 YFSETQ. The CDR3 covers 18 residues. Trimming stripped 3 bases from V and 0 bases from J, with 20 bases between. The CDR3 DNA reads as TGCGCCAGCAGCTCGTACGCCCCCGGGACGTTTAGCACAGATACGCAGTATTTT. Protein: CASSSYAPGTFSTDTQYF. Combining the CDR3 with reference TRBV5-1 and TRBJ2-3 gives the whole variable domain KAGVTQTPRYLIKTRGQQVTLSCSPISGHRSVSWYQQTPGQGLQFLFEYFSETQRNKGNFPGRFSGRQFSNSRSEMNVSTLELGDSALYLCASSSYAPGTFSTDTQYFGPGTRLTVL.

This clonotype came up a few times. V usage is TRBV7-9 and J usage is TRBJ1-1; 9 bases map to TRBD1. Germline V lookup: CDR1 SEHNR, CDR2 FQNEAQ (reference sequence). The trim removed 5 bases at V and 1 base at J, leaving 2 bases unmatched. CDR3 length equals 14 residues. CDR3 nucleotide sequence: TGTGCCAGCAGCGGACAGGGGACGAACACTGAAGCTTTCTTT. It yields the protein CASSGQGTNTEAFF.

A few counts support this clonotype. The DNA of the CDR3 is TGTGCCAGCAGCTTAACCCCGACAGGGTCTGGGGCCAACGTCCTGACTTTC. Its protein product is CASSLTPTGSGANVLTF. J is TRBJ2-6 and V is TRBV7-3; TRBD1 agrees at 7 bases. Losses at the gene ends were 0 bases for V and 1 base for J; bases not matched to a gene: 3. This CDR3 contains 17 residues. Germline V gene data show CDR1 as SGHTA and CDR2 as FQGTGA.

Comments on this clonotype: A single base separates this from a much larger clone, so it may be a read error. The chain joins TRBV12-3 or TRBV12-4 to TRBJ2-2, with 10 bases identical to TRBD2. The CDR3 covers 14 residues. Trimming removed 8 bases from V and 6 bases from J; junction bases left unmatched: 6. The CDR3 nucleotides read TGTGCCAGCGGCAGGCTAGCGGGAGCCGGGGAGCTGTTTTTT. Amino acids: CASGRLAGAGELFF.

This chain joins TRBV20-1 and TRBJ1-1; maybe TRBD1 (6 bases). V lost 1 base to trimming and J lost 1 base, with 10 bases between them. The CDR3 has 14 residues. Germline loops: CDR1 DFQATT, CDR2 SNEGSKA (reference sequence). DNA for the CDR3: TGCAGTGCTAGAGGGGGGGGGCAGAACACTGAAGCTTTCTTT. The encoded protein is CSARGGGQNTEAFF.

The genes are TRBV30 and TRBJ2-7, with D possibly matching TRBD2 (6 bases). The CDR3 contains 11 residues. V dropped 2 bases and J dropped 7 bases, with 9 bases sitting between them. Looked up from germline, CDR1 is GTSNPN and CDR2 is SVGIG (reference sequence). The CDR3 bases are TGTGCCTGGAGTAGGAGCGGGGAGCAGTACTTC. Protein: CAWSRSGEQYF.

This clonotype has a single count. The chain uses TRBV19 and TRBJ2-2; TRBD2 is a possible D gene (5 bases). The CDR3 extends over 15 amino acids. Germline CDR1 and CDR2: LNHDA and SQIVND (reference sequence). Trimming took off 3 bases at V and 4 bases at J, with 12 bases between the two ends. Here the CDR3 DNA reads TGTGCCAGTAGTATTTCTAGGGCGGGCACCGGGGAGCTGTTTTTT. It encodes CASSISRAGTGELFF.

This chain connects TRBV9 to TRBJ2-1; weak D call: TRBD2 (6 bases). Looked up from germline, CDR1 is SGDLS and CDR2 is YYNGEE. Between the trimmed V and J ends, which lost 2 bases and 2 bases, there was a span of 17 bases. This CDR3 has 17 residues. The CDR3 is CASSVRAGPPTYNEQFF. The CDR3 region has the DNA TGTGCCAGCAGCGTCCGTGCGGGACCCCCAACCTACAATGAGCAGTTCTTC.

This clonotype was seen a few times. The chain carries TRBV7-2 and TRBJ1-1; D remains ambiguous. V was trimmed by 0 bases and J by 4 bases, leaving 6 bases between them. CDR3 length: 13 amino acids. Per the germline V gene, CDR1 is SGHTA and CDR2 is FQGNSA. CDR3: CASSLAERTEAFF. CDR3 coding DNA: TGTGCCAGCAGCTTAGCAGAGCGCACTGAAGCTTTCTTT.

This clonotype was seen at least ten times. The chain carries TRBV6-1 and TRBJ1-2; D is unresolved. V was pared by 1 base and J by 9 bases, with 0 bases between. CDR1 and CDR2 from the germline V gene are MNHNS and SASEGT. This CDR3 is built from 9 residues. Here the CDR3 DNA reads TGTGCCAGCAGTGAAGGCTACACCTTC. Translation: CASSEGYTF.